The clone carrying this TCR beta chain was picked up a small number of times. The antigen is unknown. The CDR3 loop spans 15 amino acids. Germline values: CDR1 SGHDT, CDR2 YYEEEE. Germline trimming cut 8 bases from V and 1 base from J; bases unmatched to any gene: 10. Unique molecular identifiers were present on the cDNA, which also gained a universal primer site by template switching. TCRdb re-derived calls from the 5' RACE reads in MiXCR, one entry per CDR3 protein. The repertoire holds some 900,000 distinct CDR3 sequences, with approximately 13% as singletons. This sample was taken from a study of identical twins. Broader study findings: Where out-of-frame alpha sequences were twin-shared, they showed excess low generation probability. In cord blood, abundant beta clonotypes had fewer insertions; memory showed no trend.

These data also formed part of another study, on yellow fever vaccine responses in identical twins. From that second work: Convergence reportedly seemed to mark part of the twins' vaccine T cell response, with personalization marking the rest.

The source material was PBMCs. V and J are TRBV5-6 and TRBJ2-5, with TRBD2 identical over 8 bases. This clonotype was sampled from a young woman in good health. The CDR3 region is CASKTSGTPQETQYF. The CDR3 nucleotides read TGTGCCAGTAAAACTAGCGGAACCCCCCAAGAGACCCAGTACTTC.